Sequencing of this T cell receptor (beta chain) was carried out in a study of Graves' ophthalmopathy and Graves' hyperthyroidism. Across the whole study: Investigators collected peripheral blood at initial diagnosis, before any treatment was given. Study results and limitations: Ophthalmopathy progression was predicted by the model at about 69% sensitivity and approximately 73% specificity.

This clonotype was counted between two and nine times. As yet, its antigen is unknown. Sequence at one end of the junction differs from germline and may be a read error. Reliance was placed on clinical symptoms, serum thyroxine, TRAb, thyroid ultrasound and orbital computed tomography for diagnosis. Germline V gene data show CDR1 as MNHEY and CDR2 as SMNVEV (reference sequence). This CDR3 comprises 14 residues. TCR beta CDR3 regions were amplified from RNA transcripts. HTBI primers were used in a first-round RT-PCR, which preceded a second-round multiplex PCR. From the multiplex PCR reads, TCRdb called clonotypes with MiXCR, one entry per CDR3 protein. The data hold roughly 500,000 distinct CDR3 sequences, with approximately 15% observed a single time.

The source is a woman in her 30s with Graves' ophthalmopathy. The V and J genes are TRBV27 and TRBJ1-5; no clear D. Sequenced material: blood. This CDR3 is CASSLRTANHPQHF. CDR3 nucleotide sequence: TGTGCCAGCAGTTTAAGGACCGCGAATCATCCCCAGCATTTT.